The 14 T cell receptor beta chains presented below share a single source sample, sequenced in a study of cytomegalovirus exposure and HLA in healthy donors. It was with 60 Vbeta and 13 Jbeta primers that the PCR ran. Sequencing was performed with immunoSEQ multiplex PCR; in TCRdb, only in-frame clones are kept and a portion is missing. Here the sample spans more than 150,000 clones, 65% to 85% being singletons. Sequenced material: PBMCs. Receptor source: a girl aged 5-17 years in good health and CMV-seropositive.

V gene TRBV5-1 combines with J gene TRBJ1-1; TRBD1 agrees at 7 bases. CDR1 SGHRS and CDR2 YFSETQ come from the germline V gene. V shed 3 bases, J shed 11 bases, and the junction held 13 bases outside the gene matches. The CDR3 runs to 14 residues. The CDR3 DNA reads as TGCGCCAGCAGCTACCAGGGACAGCTAGTGGCGGCTTTCTTT. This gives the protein CASSYQGQLVAAFF. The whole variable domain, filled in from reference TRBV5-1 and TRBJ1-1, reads KAGVTQTPRYLIKTRGQQVTLSCSPISGHRSVSWYQQTPGQGLQFLFEYFSETQRNKGNFPGRFSGRQFSNSRSEMNVSTLELGDSALYLCASSYQGQLVAAFFGQGTRLTVV.

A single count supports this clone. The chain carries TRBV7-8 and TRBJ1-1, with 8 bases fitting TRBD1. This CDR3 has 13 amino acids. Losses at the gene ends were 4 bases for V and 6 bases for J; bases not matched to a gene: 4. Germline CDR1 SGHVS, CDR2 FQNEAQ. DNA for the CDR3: TGTGCCAGCAGCTCCGGGACAGGAGCTGAAGCTTTCTTT. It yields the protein CASSSGTGAEAFF.

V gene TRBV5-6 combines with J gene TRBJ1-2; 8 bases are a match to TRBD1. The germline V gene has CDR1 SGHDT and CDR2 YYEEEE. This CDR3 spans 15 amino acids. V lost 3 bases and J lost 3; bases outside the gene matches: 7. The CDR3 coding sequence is TGTGCCAGCAGCTCGACAGGGGCCCTAGACTATGGCTACACCTTC. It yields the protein CASSSTGALDYGYTF.

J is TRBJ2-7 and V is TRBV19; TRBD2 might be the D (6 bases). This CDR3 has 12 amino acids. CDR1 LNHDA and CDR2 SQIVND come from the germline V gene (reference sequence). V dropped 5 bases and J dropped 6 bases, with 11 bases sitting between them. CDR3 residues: CASSLTSSEQYF. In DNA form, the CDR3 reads TGTGCCAGTAGTCTAACTAGCAGCGAGCAGTACTTC. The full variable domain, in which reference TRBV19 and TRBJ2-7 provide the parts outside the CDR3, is DGGITQSPKYLFRKEGQNVTLSCEQNLNHDAMYWYRQDPGQGLRLIYYSQIVNDFQKGDIAEGYSVSREKKESFPLTVTSAQKNPTAFYLCASSLTSSEQYFGPGTRLTVT.

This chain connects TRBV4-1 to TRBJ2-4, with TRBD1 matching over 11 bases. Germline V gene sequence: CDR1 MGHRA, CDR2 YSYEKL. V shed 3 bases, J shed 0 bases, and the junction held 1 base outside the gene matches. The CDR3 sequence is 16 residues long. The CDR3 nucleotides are TGCGCCAGCAGCCAGGACAGGGGGCAAGCCAAAAACATTCAGTACTTC. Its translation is CASSQDRGQAKNIQYF.

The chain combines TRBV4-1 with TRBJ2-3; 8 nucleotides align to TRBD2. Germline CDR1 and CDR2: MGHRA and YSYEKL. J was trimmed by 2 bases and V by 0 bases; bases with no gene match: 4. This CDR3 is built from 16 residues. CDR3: CASSQELAGITDTQYF. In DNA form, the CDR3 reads TGCGCCAGCAGCCAAGAGTTAGCGGGGATCACAGATACGCAGTATTTT.

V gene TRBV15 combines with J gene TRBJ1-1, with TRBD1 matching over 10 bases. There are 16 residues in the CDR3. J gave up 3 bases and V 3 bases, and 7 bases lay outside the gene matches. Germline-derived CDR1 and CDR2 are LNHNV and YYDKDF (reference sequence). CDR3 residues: CATSSGTGEGYTEAFF. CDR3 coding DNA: TGTGCCACCAGCAGTGGGACAGGGGAGGGATACACTGAAGCTTTCTTT.

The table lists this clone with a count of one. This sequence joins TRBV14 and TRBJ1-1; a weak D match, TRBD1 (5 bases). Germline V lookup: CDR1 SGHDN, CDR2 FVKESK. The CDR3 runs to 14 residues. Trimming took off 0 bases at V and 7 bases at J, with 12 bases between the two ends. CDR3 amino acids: CASSQEIGALEAFF. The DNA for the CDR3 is TGTGCCAGCAGCCAAGAGATAGGGGCACTTGAAGCTTTCTTT.

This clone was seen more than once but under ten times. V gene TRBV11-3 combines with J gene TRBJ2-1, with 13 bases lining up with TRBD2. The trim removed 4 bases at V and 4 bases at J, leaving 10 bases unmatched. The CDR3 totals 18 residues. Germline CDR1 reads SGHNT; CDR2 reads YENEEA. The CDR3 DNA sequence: TGTGCCAGCAGCTCCAGAGTCTCGGGACTAGCGGGGTACAATGAGCAGTTCTTC. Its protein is CASSSRVSGLAGYNEQFF.

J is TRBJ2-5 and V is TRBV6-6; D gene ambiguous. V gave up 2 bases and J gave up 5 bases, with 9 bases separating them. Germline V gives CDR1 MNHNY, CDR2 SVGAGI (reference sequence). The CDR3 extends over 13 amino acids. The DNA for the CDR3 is TGTGCCAGCAGTTACACCGGTGCGGAGACCCAGTACTTC. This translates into CASSYTGAETQYF.

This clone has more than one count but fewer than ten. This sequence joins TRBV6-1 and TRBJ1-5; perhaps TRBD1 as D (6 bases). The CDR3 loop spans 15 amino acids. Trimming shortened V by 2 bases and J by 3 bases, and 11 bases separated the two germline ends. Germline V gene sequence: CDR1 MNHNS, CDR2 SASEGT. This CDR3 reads CASSEFAGDNQPQHF. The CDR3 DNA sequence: TGTGCCAGCAGTGAATTTGCAGGGGACAATCAGCCCCAGCATTTT.

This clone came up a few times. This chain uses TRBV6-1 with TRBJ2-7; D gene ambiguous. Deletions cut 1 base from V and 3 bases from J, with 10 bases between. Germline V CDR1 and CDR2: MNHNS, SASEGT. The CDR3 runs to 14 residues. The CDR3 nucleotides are TGTGCCAGCAGTGAAGAAGGTCCGGGCTACGAGCAGTACTTC. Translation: CASSEEGPGYEQYF.

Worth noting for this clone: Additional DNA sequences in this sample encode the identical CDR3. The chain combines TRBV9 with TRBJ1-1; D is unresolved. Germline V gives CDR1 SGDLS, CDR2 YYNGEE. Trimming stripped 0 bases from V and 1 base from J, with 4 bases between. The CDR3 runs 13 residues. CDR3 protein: CASSVAGNTEAFF. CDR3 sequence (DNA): TGTGCCAGCAGCGTAGCGGGGAACACTGAAGCTTTCTTT. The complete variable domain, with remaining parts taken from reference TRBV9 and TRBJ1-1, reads DSGVTQTPKHLITATGQRVTLRCSPRSGDLSVYWYQQSLDQGLQFLIQYYNGEERAKGNILERFSAQQFPDLHSELNLSSLELGDSALYFCASSVAGNTEAFFGQGTRLTVV.

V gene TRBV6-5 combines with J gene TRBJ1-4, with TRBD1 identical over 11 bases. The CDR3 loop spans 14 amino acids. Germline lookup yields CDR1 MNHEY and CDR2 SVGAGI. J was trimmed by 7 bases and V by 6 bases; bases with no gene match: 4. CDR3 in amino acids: CASRTGTGGEKLFF. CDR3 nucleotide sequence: TGTGCCAGCAGAACCGGGACAGGGGGTGAAAAACTGTTTTTT.